These 10 T cell receptor beta chains originate from one sample sequenced in a study of beta chain features in type 1 diabetes. TCRB transcripts that were expressed got sequenced, as all of the isolated RNA had been reverse transcribed. Clones were sequenced by immunoSEQ multiplex PCR, and TCRdb holds only the in-frame ones, with some missing. The data hold about 40,000 clones, with more than 40% observed a single time. The sequencing sample was made of central memory CD4+ T cells from blood. The receptors were sampled from a woman aged 18 to 35 in good health.

The chain is built from TRBV29-1 and TRBJ1-2; D remains unclear. The CDR3 is made up of 11 amino acids. Trimming pared 2 bases from V and 7 bases from J, leaving 8 bases between. Germline lookup yields CDR1 SQVTM and CDR2 ANQGSEA. The CDR3 loop reads CSVERVRGYTF. The CDR3 nucleotides read TGCAGCGTTGAAAGAGTCCGTGGCTACACCTTC. The variable domain in full, with the rest retrieved from reference TRBV29-1 and TRBJ1-2, is SAVISQKPSRDICQRGTSLTIQCQVDSQVTMMFWYRQQPGQSLTLIATANQGSEATYESGFVIDKFPISRPNLTFSTLTVSNMSPEDSSIYLCSVERVRGYTFGSGTRLTVV.

The chain combines TRBV28 with TRBJ2-7, with TRBD2 matching over 10 bases. Germline V gene data show CDR1 as MDHEN and CDR2 as SYDVKM. The length of the CDR3 is 16 residues. Germline trimming cut 6 bases from V and 3 bases from J; bases unmatched to any gene: 11. CDR3 nucleotides: TGTGCCAGCAGCCTCTCCGGGACTAGCGCCAACTACGAGCAGTACTTC. It specifies CASSLSGTSANYEQYF.

This clone has only a few counts. The V call is TRBV6-1, the J call TRBJ1-5; D call uncertain. This CDR3 spans 13 amino acids. Trimming took 5 bases from V and 1 from J, leaving 6 bases between them. Germline loops: CDR1 MNHNS, CDR2 SASEGT. In DNA form, the CDR3 reads TGTGCCAGCAGTCCGGAGAGCAATCAGCCCCAGCATTTT. Encoded protein: CASSPESNQPQHF.

There are a few counts of this clone. V usage is TRBV5-6 and J usage is TRBJ1-5; D ambiguous. CDR3 length: 15 amino acids. CDR1 and CDR2 from the germline V gene are SGHDT and YYEEEE. V lost 0 bases to trimming and J lost 6 bases, with 13 bases between them. The CDR3 sequence: CASSLAGSEGQPQHF. In DNA, the CDR3 is TGTGCCAGCAGCTTGGCCGGGAGTGAGGGTCAGCCCCAGCATTTT. Complete variable domain (other parts from reference TRBV5-6 and TRBJ1-5): DAGVTQSPTHLIKTRGQQVTLRCSPKSGHDTVSWYQQALGQGPQFIFQYYEEEERQRGNFPDRFSGHQFPNYSSELNVNALLLGDSALYLCASSLAGSEGQPQHFGDGTRLSIL.

The V and J genes are TRBV18 and TRBJ1-1; D gene unclear. Germline V gene data show CDR1 as KGHSH and CDR2 as LQKENI. This CDR3 comprises 15 residues. Trimming shortened V by 3 bases and J by 1 base, and 12 bases separated the two germline ends. Here the CDR3 reads CASSPLEGENTEAFF. The CDR3 DNA reads as TGTGCCAGCTCACCGTTAGAAGGAGAGAACACTGAAGCTTTCTTT.

V and J are TRBV10-3 and TRBJ1-2, with 12 bases that match TRBD1. Germline CDR1 reads ENHRY; CDR2 reads SYGVKD. The CDR3 has 15 amino acids. J gave up 8 bases and V 4 bases, and 8 bases lay outside the gene matches. CDR3 in DNA: TGTGCCATCAGTGGTTCAGGGACAGGGGGCGCCGGCTACACCTTC. Its protein is CAISGSGTGGAGYTF.

The genes are TRBV15 and TRBJ2-1; D gene unclear. V lost 5 bases to trimming and J lost 9 bases, with 8 bases between them. The CDR3 loop spans 11 amino acids. Germline V lookup: CDR1 LNHNV, CDR2 YYDKDF (reference sequence). The CDR3: CATSAQFEQFF. The CDR3 DNA reads TGTGCCACCAGCGCCCAGTTTGAGCAGTTCTTC. Filled out from reference TRBV15 and TRBJ2-1, the complete variable domain reads DAMVIQNPRYQVTQFGKPVTLSCSQTLNHNVMYWYQQKSSQAPKLLFHYYDKDFNNEADTPDNFQSRRPNTSFCFLDIRSPGLGDTAMYLCATSAQFEQFFGPGTRLTVL.

The chain links TRBV6-1 to TRBJ2-4, with a tentative D call TRBD1 (6 bases). Trimming cost V 6 bases and J 9 bases, with 18 bases left between them. CDR3 length: 14 amino acids. The germline CDR1 and CDR2 sequences are MNHNS and SASEGT. DNA of the CDR3: TGTGCCAGCAGAAGGACAGCCGCGAAGGGCATTCAGTACTTC. Encoded protein: CASRRTAAKGIQYF.

The rearrangement links TRBV9 to TRBJ1-2; D perhaps matches TRBD1 (5 bases). CDR3 length equals 13 residues. V dropped 1 base and J dropped 4 bases, with 8 bases sitting between them. Germline V gene data show CDR1 as SGDLS and CDR2 as YYNGEE. DNA for the CDR3: TGTGCCAGCAGCGTATCGGGGGTCTATGGCTACACCTTC. Its protein product is CASSVSGVYGYTF.

This clone has just a few counts. The V call is TRBV7-9, the J call TRBJ2-3, with TRBD2 matching over 9 bases. J was trimmed by 4 bases and V by 2 bases; bases with no gene match: 13. CDR3 length equals 18 residues. Per the germline V gene, CDR1 is SEHNR and CDR2 is FQNEAQ (reference sequence). The CDR3 protein is CASSLKMRLAGSSDTQYF. CDR3 nucleotides: TGTGCCAGCAGCTTAAAGATGCGGCTAGCGGGAAGTTCAGATACGCAGTATTTT.